Listed here are 7 T cell receptor beta chains from one sample, sequenced in a study of blood T cells in healthy people across ages. Together with a sample-barcoded 5' primer, a J-beta primer mix was included in a second PCR lasting roughly 6 to 12 cycles. From the 5' RACE reads, TCRdb called clonotypes with MiXCR, one entry per CDR3 protein. The top ten clones hold less than 3.5% of a sample with approximately 800,000 distinct CDR3 sequences, roughly 24% of them seen once. These same records also appear under a second study, on T cells of mothers and their children.

The sequencing sample was made of blood. These receptors all come from a boy younger than 18 in good health.

This clonotype appeared a few times. For the CDR3, the DNA is TGTGCCTGGAGTGGACGACAGAGGTTAGGGAATGAGCAGTTCTTC. Protein product: CAWSGRQRLGNEQFF. The rearrangement uses TRBV30 and TRBJ2-5; D might be TRBD1 (5 bases). The tail of the sequence fits TRBJ2-1 better, so the J call may be wrong. CDR3 length: 15 amino acids. CDR1 and CDR2 (germline): GTSNPN, SVGIG (reference sequence).

The table lists this clonotype with many counts. The chain combines TRBV25-1 with TRBJ2-2; D is unresolved. The V and J ends lost 6 bases and 1 base respectively, with 3 bases between them. This CDR3 is built from 12 residues. Looked up from germline, CDR1 is MGHDK and CDR2 is SYGVNS. CDR3 residues: CASSENTGELFF. DNA of the CDR3: TGTGCCAGCAGCGAGAACACCGGGGAGCTGTTTTTT.

This clonotype was observed a few times. DNA of the CDR3: TGTGCCAGCAGTCCATGGGCAGGAGGAAATGAGCAGTTCTTC. Translation gives CASSPWAGGNEQFF. This chain connects TRBV7-9 to TRBJ2-1; D is perhaps TRBD2 (5 bases). The V and J ends lost 6 bases and 7 bases respectively, with 16 bases between them. CDR1 and CDR2 from the germline V gene are SEHNR and FQNEAQ (reference sequence). The CDR3 is 14 residues long.

This clonotype was observed a few times. The gene calls are TRBV30 and TRBJ1-2; D remains ambiguous. This CDR3 comprises 13 residues. The V and J ends lost 5 bases and 5 bases respectively, with 15 bases between them. Germline CDR1 reads GTSNPN; CDR2 reads SVGIG (reference sequence). The CDR3 protein is CAWAGSSGYGYTF. CDR3 in DNA: TGTGCCTGGGCGGGATCTTCTGGGTATGGCTACACCTTC.

V gene TRBV6-5 combines with J gene TRBJ2-1, with TRBD2 matching over 11 bases. CDR3 size: 15 residues. V lost 6 bases to trimming and J lost 2 bases; unmatched junction nucleotides: 3. Germline-derived CDR1 and CDR2 are MNHEY and SVGAGI. The CDR3 region has the DNA TGTGCCAGCAGACGACTAGCGGGGCCCTACAATGAGCAGTTCTTC. Protein sequence: CASRRLAGPYNEQFF.

The genes are TRBV20-1 and TRBJ2-3; D not resolved. V lost 1 base and J 1 base, leaving 12 bases between the germline ends. The CDR3 covers 15 residues. CDR1 DFQATT and CDR2 SNEGSKA come from the germline V gene (reference sequence). CDR3 loop: CSARGRFYRTDTQYF. CDR3 sequence (DNA): TGCAGTGCTAGAGGAAGGTTTTATCGCACAGATACGCAGTATTTT.

This clonotype was counted ten times or more. V and J are TRBV7-3 and TRBJ2-2; 7 nucleotides match TRBD2. Germline V gives CDR1 SGHTA, CDR2 FQGTGA. The trim removed 2 bases at V and 1 base at J, leaving 1 base unmatched. The CDR3 runs 15 residues. CDR3 in amino acids: CASSLGGGNTGELFF. Here the CDR3 DNA reads TGTGCCAGCAGCTTAGGGGGGGGGAACACCGGGGAGCTGTTTTTT.